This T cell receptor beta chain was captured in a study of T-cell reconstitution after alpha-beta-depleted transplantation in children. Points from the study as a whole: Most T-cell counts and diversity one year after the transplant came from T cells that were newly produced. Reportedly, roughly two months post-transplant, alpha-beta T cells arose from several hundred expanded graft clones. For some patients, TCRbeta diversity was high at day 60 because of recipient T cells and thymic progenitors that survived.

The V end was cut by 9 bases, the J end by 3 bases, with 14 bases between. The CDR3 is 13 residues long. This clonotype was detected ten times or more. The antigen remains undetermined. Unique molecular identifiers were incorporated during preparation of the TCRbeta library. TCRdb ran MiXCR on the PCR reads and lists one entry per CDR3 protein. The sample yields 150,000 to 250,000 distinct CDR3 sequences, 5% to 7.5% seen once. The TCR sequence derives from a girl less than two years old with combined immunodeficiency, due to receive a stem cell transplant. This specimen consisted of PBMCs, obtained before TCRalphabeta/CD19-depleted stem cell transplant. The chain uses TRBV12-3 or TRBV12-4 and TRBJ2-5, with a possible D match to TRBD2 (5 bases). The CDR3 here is CASSLMREETQYF. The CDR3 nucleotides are TGTGCCAGTTCCCTAATGAGGGAAGAGACCCAGTACTTC.